This T cell receptor beta chain came from a study of T cell responses to AZD1222 COVID-19 vaccine. Study-level background: Some second doses came at about 4 weeks and others at about 12 weeks; these were pooled.

Study findings and constraints: White British people made up most donors, females outnumbered males, and clonal diversity was possibly underestimated. With dominance at 160-218 and 743-854, vaccine-associated CD4 TCRs spanned spike. Following two doses of AZD1222, Spike-specific TCR breadth and depth rose.

As for this clone: What it binds is not known.

The CDR3 runs to 11 residues. CDR1 is LNHDA and CDR2 is SQIVND in the germline V gene (reference sequence). The V end lost 3 bases, the J end lost 7 bases, and 6 bases lay between the germline ends. Assay: immunoSEQ multiplex PCR; the TCRdb copy retains only in-frame clones and omits some. The sample has about 120,000 clones, under 95% seen once. The sample consisted of peripheral blood, taken on day 0 of AZD1222 vaccination. The source of this sequence is an adult in good health. The rearrangement joins TRBV19 to TRBJ1-1; D unclear. The CDR3 coding sequence is TGTGCCAGTAGTATTGGTGTTGAAGCTTTCTTT. This translates into CASSIGVEAFF.